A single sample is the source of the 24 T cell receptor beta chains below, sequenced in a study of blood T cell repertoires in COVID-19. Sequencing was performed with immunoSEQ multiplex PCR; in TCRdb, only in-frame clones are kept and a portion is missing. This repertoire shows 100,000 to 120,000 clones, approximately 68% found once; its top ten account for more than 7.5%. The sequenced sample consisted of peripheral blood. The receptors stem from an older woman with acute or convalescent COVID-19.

CDR3 nucleotides: TGTGCCAGCACCGGACAGGGAAAAAGAACGGGGGAGCAGTACTTC. Its protein product is CASTGQGKRTGEQYF. The chain is built from TRBV21-1 and TRBJ2-7; TRBD1 was called by the table and not checked on the DNA. TRBV21-1 is a recognized pseudogene. CDR3 size: 15 residues.

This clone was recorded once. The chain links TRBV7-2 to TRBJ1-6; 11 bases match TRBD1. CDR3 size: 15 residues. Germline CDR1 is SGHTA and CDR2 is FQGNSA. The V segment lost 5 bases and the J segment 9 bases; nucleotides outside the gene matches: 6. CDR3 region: CASSLLGQGGSPLHF. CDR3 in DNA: TGTGCCAGCAGCCTGCTGGGACAGGGGGGTTCACCCCTCCACTTT.

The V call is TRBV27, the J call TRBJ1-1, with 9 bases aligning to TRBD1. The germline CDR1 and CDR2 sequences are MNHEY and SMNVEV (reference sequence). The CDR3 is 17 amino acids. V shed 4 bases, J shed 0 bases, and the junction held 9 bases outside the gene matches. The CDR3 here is CASSSITGTGLNTEAFF. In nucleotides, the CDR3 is TGTGCCAGCAGTTCAATCACCGGGACAGGGTTGAACACTGAAGCTTTCTTT.

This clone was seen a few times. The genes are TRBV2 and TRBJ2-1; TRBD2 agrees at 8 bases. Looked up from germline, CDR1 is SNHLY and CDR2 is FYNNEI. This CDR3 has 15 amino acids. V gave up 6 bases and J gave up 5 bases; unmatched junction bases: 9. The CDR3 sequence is CASRALAGINNEQFF. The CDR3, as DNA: TGTGCCAGCAGGGCGCTAGCGGGCATCAACAATGAGCAGTTCTTC.

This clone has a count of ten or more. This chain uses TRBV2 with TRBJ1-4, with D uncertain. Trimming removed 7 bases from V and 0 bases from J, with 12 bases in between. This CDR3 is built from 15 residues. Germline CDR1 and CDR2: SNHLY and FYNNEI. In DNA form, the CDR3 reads TGTGCCAGCAAGAGGTCCTTTGCAACTAATGAAAAACTGTTTTTT. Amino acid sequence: CASKRSFATNEKLFF.

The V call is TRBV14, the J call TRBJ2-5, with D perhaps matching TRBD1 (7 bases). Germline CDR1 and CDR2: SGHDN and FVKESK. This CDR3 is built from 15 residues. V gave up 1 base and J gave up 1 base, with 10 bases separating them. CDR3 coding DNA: TGTGCCAGCAGCCAAGGCGGGACAGTCCAAGAGACCCAGTACTTC. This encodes CASSQGGTVQETQYF.

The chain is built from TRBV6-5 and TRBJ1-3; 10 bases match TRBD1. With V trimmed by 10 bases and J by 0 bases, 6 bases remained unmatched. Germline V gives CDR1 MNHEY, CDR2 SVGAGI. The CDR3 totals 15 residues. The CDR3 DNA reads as TGTGCCACAGACAGGGGGCTCCACTCTGGAAACACCATATATTTT. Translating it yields CATDRGLHSGNTIYF.

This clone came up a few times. For the CDR3, the DNA is TGTGCCAGCAGAACGCTTTCAGGGGACTCCTACGAGCAGTACTTC. Translated, it gives CASRTLSGDSYEQYF. The V call is TRBV6-6, the J call TRBJ2-7; D possibly corresponds to TRBD1 (6 bases). The CDR3 sequence is 15 residues long. The germline V gene encodes CDR1 MNHNY and CDR2 SVGAGI (reference sequence). V lost 6 bases to trimming and J lost 0 bases, with 15 bases between them.

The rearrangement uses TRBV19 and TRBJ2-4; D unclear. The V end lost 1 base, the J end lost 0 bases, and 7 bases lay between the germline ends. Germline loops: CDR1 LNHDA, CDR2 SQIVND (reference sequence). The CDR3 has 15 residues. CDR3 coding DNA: TGTGCCAGTAGTATAGGCGCAGGAGCCAAAAACATTCAGTACTTC. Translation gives CASSIGAGAKNIQYF.

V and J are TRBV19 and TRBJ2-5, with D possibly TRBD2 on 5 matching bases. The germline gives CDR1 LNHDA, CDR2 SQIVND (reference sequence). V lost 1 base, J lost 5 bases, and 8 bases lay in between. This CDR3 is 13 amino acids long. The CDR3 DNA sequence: TGTGCCAGTAGTATAGCCCGGGATGAGACCCAGTACTTC. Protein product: CASSIARDETQYF.

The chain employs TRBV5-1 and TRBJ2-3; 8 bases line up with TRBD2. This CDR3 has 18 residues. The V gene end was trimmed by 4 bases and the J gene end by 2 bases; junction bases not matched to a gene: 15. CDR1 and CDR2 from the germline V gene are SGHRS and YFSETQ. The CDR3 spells CASSPAPIGRGATDTQYF. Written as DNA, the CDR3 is TGCGCCAGCAGCCCCGCTCCCATCGGGCGGGGGGCCACAGATACGCAGTATTTT.

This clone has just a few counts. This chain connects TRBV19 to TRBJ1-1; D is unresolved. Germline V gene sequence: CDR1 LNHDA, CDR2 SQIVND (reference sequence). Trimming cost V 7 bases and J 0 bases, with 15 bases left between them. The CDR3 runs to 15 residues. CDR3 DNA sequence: TGTGCCAGTAAGGCGGCCTCGAGGTTGAACACTGAAGCTTTCTTT. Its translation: CASKAASRLNTEAFF.

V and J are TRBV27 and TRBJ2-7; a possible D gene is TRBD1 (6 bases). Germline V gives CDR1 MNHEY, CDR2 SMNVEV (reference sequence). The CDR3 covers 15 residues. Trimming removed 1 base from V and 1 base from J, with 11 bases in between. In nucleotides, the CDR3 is TGTGCCAGCAGTTTATTGGCAGGGGCGTCCTACGAGCAGTACTTC. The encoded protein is CASSLLAGASYEQYF.

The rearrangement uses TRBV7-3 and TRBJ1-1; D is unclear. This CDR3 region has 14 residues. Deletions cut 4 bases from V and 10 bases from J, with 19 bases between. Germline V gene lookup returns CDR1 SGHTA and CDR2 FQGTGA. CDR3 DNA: TGTGCCAGCAGCTCTACGGCCACATTAAGCGGAGCTTTCTTT. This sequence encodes CASSSTATLSGAFF.

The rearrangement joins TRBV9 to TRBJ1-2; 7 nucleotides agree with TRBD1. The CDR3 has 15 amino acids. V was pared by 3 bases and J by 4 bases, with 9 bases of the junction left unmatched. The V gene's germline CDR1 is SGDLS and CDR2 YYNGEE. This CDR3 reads CASSAYGQASYGYTF. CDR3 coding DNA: TGTGCCAGCAGCGCCTACGGACAGGCGAGCTATGGCTACACCTTC. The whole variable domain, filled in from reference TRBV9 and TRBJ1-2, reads DSGVTQTPKHLITATGQRVTLRCSPRSGDLSVYWYQQSLDQGLQFLIQYYNGEERAKGNILERFSAQQFPDLHSELNLSSLELGDSALYFCASSAYGQASYGYTFGSGTRLTVV.

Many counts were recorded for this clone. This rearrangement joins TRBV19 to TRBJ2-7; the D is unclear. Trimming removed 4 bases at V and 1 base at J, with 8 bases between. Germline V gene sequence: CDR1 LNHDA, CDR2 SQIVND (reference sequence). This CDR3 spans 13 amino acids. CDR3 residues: CASSTPGSYEQYF. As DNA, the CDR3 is TGTGCCAGTAGTACCCCCGGGTCCTACGAGCAGTACTTC.

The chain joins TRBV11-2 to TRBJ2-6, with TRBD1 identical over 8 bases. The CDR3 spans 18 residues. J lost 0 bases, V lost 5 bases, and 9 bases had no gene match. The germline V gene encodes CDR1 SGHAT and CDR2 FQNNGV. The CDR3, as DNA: TGTGCCAGCAGCCCACTGACAGGGGTCACCTCTGGGGCCAACGTCCTGACTTTC. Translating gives CASSPLTGVTSGANVLTF.

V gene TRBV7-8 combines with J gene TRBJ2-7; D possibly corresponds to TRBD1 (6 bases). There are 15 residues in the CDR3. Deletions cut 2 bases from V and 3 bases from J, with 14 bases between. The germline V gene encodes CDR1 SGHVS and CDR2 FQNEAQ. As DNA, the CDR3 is TGTGCCAGCAGCTTATACAGGGACGGGATCTACGAGCAGTACTTC. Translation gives CASSLYRDGIYEQYF.

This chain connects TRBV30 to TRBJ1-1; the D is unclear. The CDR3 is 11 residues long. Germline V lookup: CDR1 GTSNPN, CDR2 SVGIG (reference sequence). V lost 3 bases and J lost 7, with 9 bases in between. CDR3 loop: CAWRWELEAFF. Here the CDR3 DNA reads TGTGCCTGGAGGTGGGAGCTTGAAGCTTTCTTT.

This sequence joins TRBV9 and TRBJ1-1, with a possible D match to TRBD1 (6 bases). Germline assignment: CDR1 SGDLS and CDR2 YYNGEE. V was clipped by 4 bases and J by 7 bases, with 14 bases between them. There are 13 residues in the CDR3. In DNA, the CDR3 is TGTGCCAGCAGCTCAAGCGCGACAGGTGAAGCTTTCTTT. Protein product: CASSSSATGEAFF.

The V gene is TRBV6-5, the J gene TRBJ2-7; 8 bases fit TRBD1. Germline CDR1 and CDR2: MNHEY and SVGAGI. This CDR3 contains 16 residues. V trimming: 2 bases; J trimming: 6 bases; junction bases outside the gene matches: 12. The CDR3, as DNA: TGTGCCAGCAGTTACCCTGAGGACAGGGCCCTCGGCGAGCAGTACTTC. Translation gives CASSYPEDRALGEQYF.

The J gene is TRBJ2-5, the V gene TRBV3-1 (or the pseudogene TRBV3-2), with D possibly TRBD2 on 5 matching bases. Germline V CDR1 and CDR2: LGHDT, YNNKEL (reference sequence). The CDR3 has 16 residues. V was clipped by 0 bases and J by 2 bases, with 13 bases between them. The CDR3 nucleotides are TGTGCCAGCAGCCAAGACCACCCCACTAGGCAAGAGACCCAGTACTTC. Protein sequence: CASSQDHPTRQETQYF.

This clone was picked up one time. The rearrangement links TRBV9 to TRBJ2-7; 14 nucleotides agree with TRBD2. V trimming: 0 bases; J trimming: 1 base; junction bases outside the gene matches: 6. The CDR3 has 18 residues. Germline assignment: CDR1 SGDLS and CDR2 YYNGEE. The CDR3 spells CASSVEGLAGAGSYEQYF. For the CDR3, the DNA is TGTGCCAGCAGCGTAGAGGGACTAGCGGGGGCGGGTTCCTACGAGCAGTACTTC.

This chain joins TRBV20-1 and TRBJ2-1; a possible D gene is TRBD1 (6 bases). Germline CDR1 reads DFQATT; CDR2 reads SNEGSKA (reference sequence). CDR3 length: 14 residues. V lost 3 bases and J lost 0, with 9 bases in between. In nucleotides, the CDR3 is TGCAGTGCTAGTAGGGGGTACTCCTACAATGAGCAGTTCTTC. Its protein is CSASRGYSYNEQFF.